This entry is about one T cell receptor (beta chain). Its antigen is not identified. This sample was taken from a study of T cells in Graves' hyperthyroidism and ophthalmopathy. Overall study results and limits: Most clonotypes expanded in the thyroid (above 0.001) were also present in blood.

TCR beta CDR3 regions were amplified from RNA. HTBI primers were used for first-round RT-PCR of the TCR CDR3. TCRdb redid the calling of the multiplex PCR reads with MiXCR, one entry per CDR3 protein. The sample shows 700,000 or so distinct CDR3 sequences, roughly 17% of them seen only once. Germline-derived CDR1 and CDR2 are SNHLY and FYNNEI. Trimming removed 2 bases from V and 6 bases from J, with 23 bases in between. The CDR3 covers 17 residues. The sample consisted of blood. The TCR comes from a man between 18 and 29 years old with Graves' hyperthyroidism. The chain has TRBV2 and TRBJ2-7; TRBD1 is a possible D gene (6 bases). The CDR3 DNA reads as TGTGCCAGCAGTGAAACTATCTCCCGGACAGCACCGAGCGAGCAGTACTTC. This codes for CASSETISRTAPSEQYF.